Below, 28 T cell receptor beta chains from the same sample are listed, as sequenced in a study of CD8+ T cells in alopecia areata. Treatment meaning: oral pan-JAK inhibitor, 5-10 mg twice daily. Extraction of RNA preceded its reverse transcription into cDNA, which served as the sequencing template. Clones were sequenced by immunoSEQ multiplex PCR, and TCRdb holds only the in-frame ones, with some missing. The sample includes more than 100,000 clones, around 53% of them seen just once. Source: CD4+ T cells sorted from blood, taken at week 4, from a patient treated with tofacitinib. These receptors were collected from a human donor with alopecia areata.

The CDR3 DNA reads as TGCGCCAGCACCCCGGTGGGGGGAGGGTACAATGAGCAGTTCTTC. Its translation is CASTPVGGGYNEQFF. The chain is built from TRBV4-1 and TRBJ2-1, with TRBD2 identical over 7 bases. The germline V gene has CDR1 MGHRA and CDR2 YSYEKL. Trimming took 7 bases from V and 4 from J; bases not matched to a gene: 10. The CDR3 is made up of 15 amino acids.

CDR3 region: CASSLFSEEKLFF. In nucleotides, the CDR3 is TGTGCCAGCAGTCTCTTCAGTGAGGAAAAACTGTTTTTT. The rearrangement links TRBV6-5 to TRBJ1-4, with D unresolved. The V gene's germline CDR1 is MNHEY and CDR2 SVGAGI. The CDR3 extends over 13 amino acids. V shed 5 bases and J shed 8 bases, with 12 bases lying between them.

The chain links TRBV5-1 to TRBJ2-7; 9 nucleotides agree with TRBD1. The CDR3 length is 14 residues. Trimming removed 3 bases from V and 3 bases from J; junction bases left unmatched: 4. The germline gives CDR1 SGHRS, CDR2 YFSETQ. CDR3 nucleotide sequence: TGCGCCAGCAGCTCTCCGGGACAGGGCTACGAGCAGTACTTC. It codes for CASSSPGQGYEQYF.

The sample holds a few counts of this clone. The chain uses TRBV4-1 and TRBJ1-3; tentatively, D is TRBD1 (6 bases). This CDR3 contains 15 residues. V was trimmed by 1 base and J by 1 base, leaving 8 bases between them. The V gene's germline CDR1 is MGHRA and CDR2 YSYEKL. CDR3 loop: CASSQGGGSGNTIYF. In DNA, the CDR3 is TGCGCCAGCAGCCAAGGAGGGGGGTCTGGAAACACCATATATTTT.

The chain recombines TRBV30 with TRBJ1-1, with 8 bases identical to TRBD1. With 2 bases clipped from V and 5 bases from J, the junction kept 13 bases outside the gene matches. Germline CDR1 and CDR2: GTSNPN and SVGIG (reference sequence). The CDR3 is made up of 16 amino acids. CDR3 in amino acids: CAWSLRTGLSVTEAFF. The CDR3 region has the DNA TGTGCCTGGAGTTTGCGGACAGGGCTCTCGGTAACTGAAGCTTTCTTT.

In this sample, this clone turned up a few times. The chain links TRBV20-1 to TRBJ1-2, with D unclear. This CDR3 has 11 residues. The V end lost 0 bases, the J end lost 10 bases, and 9 bases lay between the germline ends. Germline values: CDR1 DFQATT, CDR2 SNEGSKA (reference sequence). The CDR3 sequence is CSARDPGSYTF. In DNA, the CDR3 is TGCAGTGCTAGAGATCCCGGGTCCTACACCTTC.

The chain recombines TRBV7-3 with TRBJ1-1; TRBD1 matches at 8 bases. After removal of 5 bases from V and 1 base from J, the junction contained 3 bases not matched to a gene. Germline V CDR1 and CDR2: SGHTA, FQGTGA. The CDR3 contains 14 residues. CDR3 coding DNA: TGTGCCAGCAGCCTCGGGACAGGGAACACTGAAGCTTTCTTT. It codes for CASSLGTGNTEAFF. The whole variable domain, remainder taken from reference TRBV7-3 and TRBJ1-1, is GAGVSQTPSNKVTEKGKYVELRCDPISGHTALYWYRQSLGQGPEFLIYFQGTGAADDSGLPNDRFFAVRPEGSVSTLKIQRTERGDSAVYLCASSLGTGNTEAFFGQGTRLTVV.

This clone has a handful of counts. The chain joins TRBV6-6 to TRBJ2-1, with D possibly matching TRBD1 (6 bases). The germline V and J ends were trimmed by 2 bases and 13 bases, with 18 bases remaining between them. The germline V gene encodes CDR1 MNHNY and CDR2 SVGAGI (reference sequence). This CDR3 region has 14 residues. The CDR3 DNA reads TGTGCCAGCAGTTACGGTACAACAGGGTCCCCACAGTTCTTC. Translated, it gives CASSYGTTGSPQFF.

Here the CDR3 reads CAWSIRDTQYF. Written as DNA, the CDR3 is TGTGCCTGGAGTATTAGGGATACGCAGTATTTT. The V gene is TRBV30, the J gene TRBJ2-3; unclear D gene. Trimming removed 2 bases from V and 6 bases from J, with 6 bases in between. Germline V gene lookup returns CDR1 GTSNPN and CDR2 SVGIG (reference sequence). There are 11 residues in the CDR3.

The chain couples TRBV30 to TRBJ1-2, with D possibly matching TRBD1 (6 bases). This CDR3 region has 14 residues. Trimming cost V 6 bases and J 0 bases, with 14 bases left between them. CDR1 GTSNPN and CDR2 SVGIG come from the germline V gene (reference sequence). CDR3 sequence reads: CACTPGGTNYGYTF. The CDR3 coding sequence is TGTGCCTGTACCCCCGGGGGCACTAACTATGGCTACACCTTC.

Comment on this clone: A junction boundary mismatches the germline segment, possibly from a read error. This rearrangement joins TRBV7-7 to TRBJ2-5; tentatively, D is TRBD1 or TRBD2 (6 bases each). The CDR3 covers 15 residues. The germline V gene encodes CDR1 SSHAT and CDR2 FNYEAQ (reference sequence). Here the CDR3 DNA reads TGTGCTAGCAGCTTAGGGGGGAGCCGGCAAGAGACCCAGTACTTC. It specifies CASSLGGSRQETQYF.

The J gene is TRBJ2-7, the V gene TRBV29-1; possibly TRBD2 for D (7 bases). Trimming removed 2 bases at V and 6 bases at J, with 20 bases between. Germline V lookup: CDR1 SQVTM, CDR2 ANQGSEA. This CDR3 has 15 residues. In DNA form, the CDR3 reads TGCAGCGTTGAATGGTGGGACGGGGGGCTCGGCGAGCAGTACTTC. Amino acid sequence: CSVEWWDGGLGEQYF.

The rearrangement links TRBV25-1 to TRBJ1-2; D ambiguous. There are 11 residues in the CDR3. Germline-derived CDR1 and CDR2 are MGHDK and SYGVNS. Trimming stripped 11 bases from V and 4 bases from J, with 11 bases between. CDR3 sequence: CALDEPYGYTF. The CDR3 coding sequence is TGTGCCCTTGACGAGCCCTATGGCTACACCTTC.

V gene TRBV30 combines with J gene TRBJ2-7, with 7 bases matching TRBD1. The CDR3 covers 16 residues. Trimming removed 4 bases from V and 3 bases from J; junction bases left unmatched: 15. Germline V lookup: CDR1 GTSNPN, CDR2 SVGIG (reference sequence). This CDR3 is CAWTEGRGLPSYEQYF. CDR3 sequence (DNA): TGTGCCTGGACCGAGGGTAGGGGGCTACCCAGCTACGAGCAGTACTTC.

This clone has more than one count but fewer than ten. The chain joins TRBV11-2 to TRBJ2-3; D possibly corresponds to TRBD1 (6 bases). The V gene lost 2 bases and the J gene lost 5 bases, with 14 bases spanning the gap. CDR3 length: 15 amino acids. The germline gives CDR1 SGHAT, CDR2 FQNNGV. The CDR3 DNA sequence: TGTGCCAGCAGCTTAACAGGGCTCCGGGGAGATACGCAGTATTTT. Its translation: CASSLTGLRGDTQYF. The full variable domain, with the rest looked up from reference TRBV11-2 and TRBJ2-3, is EAGVAQSPRYKIIEKRQSVAFWCNPISGHATLYWYQQILGQGPKLLIQFQNNGVVDDSQLPKDRFSAERLKGVDSTLKIQPAKLEDSAVYLCASSLTGLRGDTQYFGPGTRLTVL.

V usage is TRBV29-1 and J usage is TRBJ1-1; no reliable D call. CDR1 and CDR2 (germline): SQVTM, ANQGSEA. CDR3 length equals 10 residues. Deletions cut 6 bases from V and 8 bases from J, with 10 bases between. This CDR3 is CSVGTPEAFF. CDR3 coding DNA: TGCAGCGTAGGTACCCCCGAAGCTTTCTTT.

The rearrangement uses TRBV7-9 and TRBJ2-3; 13 positions agree with TRBD2. The junction had 3 bases not matched to a gene; V was cut back by 4 bases and J by 2 bases. The germline V gene has CDR1 SEHNR and CDR2 FQNEAQ (reference sequence). The CDR3 extends over 16 amino acids. Here the CDR3 DNA reads TGTGCCAGCAGCTCGGGACTAGCGGGATTCACAGATACGCAGTATTTT. Translation: CASSSGLAGFTDTQYF.

The rearrangement joins TRBV4-1 to TRBJ1-5; unclear D gene. The V end lost 1 base, the J end lost 7 bases, and 14 bases lay between the germline ends. The germline V gene has CDR1 MGHRA and CDR2 YSYEKL. This CDR3 is built from 15 residues. The CDR3 loop is CASSQVNGLGQPQHF. CDR3 sequence (DNA): TGCGCCAGCAGCCAAGTGAACGGGTTAGGGCAGCCCCAGCATTTT.

The chain carries TRBV30 and TRBJ1-3; D is unresolved. Germline V gene data show CDR1 as GTSNPN and CDR2 as SVGIG (reference sequence). V lost 1 base to trimming and J lost 0 bases, with 1 base between them. The CDR3 is 12 residues long. For the CDR3, the DNA is TGTGCCTGGAGTGGCTCTGGAAACACCATATATTTT. It translates to CAWSGSGNTIYF.

The chain recombines TRBV18 with TRBJ1-1; D call uncertain. This CDR3 region has 11 residues. Germline CDR1 KGHSH, CDR2 LQKENI. Trimming stripped 4 bases from V and 5 bases from J, with 5 bases between. The CDR3 coding sequence is TGTGCCAGCTCACGCGAGACTGAAGCTTTCTTT. This gives the protein CASSRETEAFF.

The V call is TRBV5-1, the J call TRBJ2-3, with 10 bases matching TRBD2. V was pared by 0 bases and J by 2 bases, with 3 bases of the junction left unmatched. Germline CDR1 SGHRS, CDR2 YFSETQ. The length of the CDR3 is 16 residues. The CDR3 DNA reads as TGCGCCAGCAGCTTGGCGCTAGCGGGAGTCACAGATACGCAGTATTTT. It translates to CASSLALAGVTDTQYF.

The chain recombines TRBV2 with TRBJ2-3, with TRBD2 matching over 9 bases. CDR3 size: 15 residues. J gave up 4 bases and V 7 bases, and 9 bases lay outside the gene matches. Germline V gives CDR1 SNHLY, CDR2 FYNNEI. The CDR3 loop is CASTRPSGKSDTQYF. Here the CDR3 DNA reads TGTGCCAGCACCCGGCCTAGCGGGAAGTCAGATACGCAGTATTTT. Full variable domain (rest looked up from reference TRBV2 and TRBJ2-3): EPEVTQTPSHQVTQMGQEVILRCVPISNHLYFYWYRQILGQKVEFLVSFYNNEISEKSEIFDDQFSVERPDGSNFTLKIRSTKLEDSAMYFCASTRPSGKSDTQYFGPGTRLTVL.

DNA of the CDR3: TGTGCCAGCAGTGGTCGACAGGGGGAGGAAAAACTGTTTTTT. Protein sequence: CASSGRQGEEKLFF. The chain is built from TRBV25-1 and TRBJ1-4; 9 positions agree with TRBD1. This CDR3 is built from 14 residues. The V gene's germline CDR1 is MGHDK and CDR2 SYGVNS. With 4 bases clipped from V and 8 bases from J, the junction kept 5 bases outside the gene matches.

The V call is TRBV2, the J call TRBJ2-1; TRBD1 matches 7 bases. Per the germline V gene, CDR1 is SNHLY and CDR2 is FYNNEI. The CDR3 runs to 13 residues. V lost 7 bases and J lost 0; bases outside the gene matches: 0. As DNA, the CDR3 is TGTGCCAGCACAGGGGGCTCCTACAATGAGCAGTTCTTC. This translates into CASTGGSYNEQFF.

The chain couples TRBV30 to TRBJ1-1; D is unclear. CDR1 is GTSNPN, CDR2 SVGIG, per germline (reference sequence). The CDR3 runs to 13 residues. The V and J ends lost 4 bases and 1 base respectively, with 10 bases between them. CDR3 amino acids: CAWKRVRNTEAFF. CDR3 in DNA: TGTGCCTGGAAGCGGGTCCGGAACACTGAAGCTTTCTTT.

The chain has TRBV30 and TRBJ2-7; 14 bases fit TRBD2. The V gene's germline CDR1 is GTSNPN and CDR2 SVGIG (reference sequence). Germline trimming cut 1 base from V and 6 bases from J; bases unmatched to any gene: 2. The CDR3 loop spans 14 amino acids. CDR3 residues: CAWSGGLAGGEQYF. CDR3 bases: TGTGCCTGGAGTGGTGGACTAGCGGGAGGCGAGCAGTACTTC.

This clone turned up a few times. The chain couples TRBV4-1 to TRBJ1-3; 9 nucleotides line up with TRBD1. Trimming at V came to 4 bases and at J to 1 base, leaving 8 bases not matched to a gene. This CDR3 is 17 amino acids long. Per the germline V gene, CDR1 is MGHRA and CDR2 is YSYEKL. CDR3 residues: CASSPRQGDFSGNTIYF. CDR3 nucleotide sequence: TGCGCCAGCAGCCCTAGACAGGGGGATTTTTCTGGAAACACCATATATTTT.

This rearrangement joins TRBV14 to TRBJ1-2, with TRBD1 as a possible D gene (6 bases). The ends were cut back, 6 bases at V and 8 bases at J, with 16 bases in the middle. The CDR3 covers 13 residues. CDR1 and CDR2 (germline): SGHDN, FVKESK. The chain's CDR3 is CASSLPTGRGYTF. DNA of the CDR3: TGTGCCAGCAGTCTACCTACAGGGAGGGGCTACACCTTC.